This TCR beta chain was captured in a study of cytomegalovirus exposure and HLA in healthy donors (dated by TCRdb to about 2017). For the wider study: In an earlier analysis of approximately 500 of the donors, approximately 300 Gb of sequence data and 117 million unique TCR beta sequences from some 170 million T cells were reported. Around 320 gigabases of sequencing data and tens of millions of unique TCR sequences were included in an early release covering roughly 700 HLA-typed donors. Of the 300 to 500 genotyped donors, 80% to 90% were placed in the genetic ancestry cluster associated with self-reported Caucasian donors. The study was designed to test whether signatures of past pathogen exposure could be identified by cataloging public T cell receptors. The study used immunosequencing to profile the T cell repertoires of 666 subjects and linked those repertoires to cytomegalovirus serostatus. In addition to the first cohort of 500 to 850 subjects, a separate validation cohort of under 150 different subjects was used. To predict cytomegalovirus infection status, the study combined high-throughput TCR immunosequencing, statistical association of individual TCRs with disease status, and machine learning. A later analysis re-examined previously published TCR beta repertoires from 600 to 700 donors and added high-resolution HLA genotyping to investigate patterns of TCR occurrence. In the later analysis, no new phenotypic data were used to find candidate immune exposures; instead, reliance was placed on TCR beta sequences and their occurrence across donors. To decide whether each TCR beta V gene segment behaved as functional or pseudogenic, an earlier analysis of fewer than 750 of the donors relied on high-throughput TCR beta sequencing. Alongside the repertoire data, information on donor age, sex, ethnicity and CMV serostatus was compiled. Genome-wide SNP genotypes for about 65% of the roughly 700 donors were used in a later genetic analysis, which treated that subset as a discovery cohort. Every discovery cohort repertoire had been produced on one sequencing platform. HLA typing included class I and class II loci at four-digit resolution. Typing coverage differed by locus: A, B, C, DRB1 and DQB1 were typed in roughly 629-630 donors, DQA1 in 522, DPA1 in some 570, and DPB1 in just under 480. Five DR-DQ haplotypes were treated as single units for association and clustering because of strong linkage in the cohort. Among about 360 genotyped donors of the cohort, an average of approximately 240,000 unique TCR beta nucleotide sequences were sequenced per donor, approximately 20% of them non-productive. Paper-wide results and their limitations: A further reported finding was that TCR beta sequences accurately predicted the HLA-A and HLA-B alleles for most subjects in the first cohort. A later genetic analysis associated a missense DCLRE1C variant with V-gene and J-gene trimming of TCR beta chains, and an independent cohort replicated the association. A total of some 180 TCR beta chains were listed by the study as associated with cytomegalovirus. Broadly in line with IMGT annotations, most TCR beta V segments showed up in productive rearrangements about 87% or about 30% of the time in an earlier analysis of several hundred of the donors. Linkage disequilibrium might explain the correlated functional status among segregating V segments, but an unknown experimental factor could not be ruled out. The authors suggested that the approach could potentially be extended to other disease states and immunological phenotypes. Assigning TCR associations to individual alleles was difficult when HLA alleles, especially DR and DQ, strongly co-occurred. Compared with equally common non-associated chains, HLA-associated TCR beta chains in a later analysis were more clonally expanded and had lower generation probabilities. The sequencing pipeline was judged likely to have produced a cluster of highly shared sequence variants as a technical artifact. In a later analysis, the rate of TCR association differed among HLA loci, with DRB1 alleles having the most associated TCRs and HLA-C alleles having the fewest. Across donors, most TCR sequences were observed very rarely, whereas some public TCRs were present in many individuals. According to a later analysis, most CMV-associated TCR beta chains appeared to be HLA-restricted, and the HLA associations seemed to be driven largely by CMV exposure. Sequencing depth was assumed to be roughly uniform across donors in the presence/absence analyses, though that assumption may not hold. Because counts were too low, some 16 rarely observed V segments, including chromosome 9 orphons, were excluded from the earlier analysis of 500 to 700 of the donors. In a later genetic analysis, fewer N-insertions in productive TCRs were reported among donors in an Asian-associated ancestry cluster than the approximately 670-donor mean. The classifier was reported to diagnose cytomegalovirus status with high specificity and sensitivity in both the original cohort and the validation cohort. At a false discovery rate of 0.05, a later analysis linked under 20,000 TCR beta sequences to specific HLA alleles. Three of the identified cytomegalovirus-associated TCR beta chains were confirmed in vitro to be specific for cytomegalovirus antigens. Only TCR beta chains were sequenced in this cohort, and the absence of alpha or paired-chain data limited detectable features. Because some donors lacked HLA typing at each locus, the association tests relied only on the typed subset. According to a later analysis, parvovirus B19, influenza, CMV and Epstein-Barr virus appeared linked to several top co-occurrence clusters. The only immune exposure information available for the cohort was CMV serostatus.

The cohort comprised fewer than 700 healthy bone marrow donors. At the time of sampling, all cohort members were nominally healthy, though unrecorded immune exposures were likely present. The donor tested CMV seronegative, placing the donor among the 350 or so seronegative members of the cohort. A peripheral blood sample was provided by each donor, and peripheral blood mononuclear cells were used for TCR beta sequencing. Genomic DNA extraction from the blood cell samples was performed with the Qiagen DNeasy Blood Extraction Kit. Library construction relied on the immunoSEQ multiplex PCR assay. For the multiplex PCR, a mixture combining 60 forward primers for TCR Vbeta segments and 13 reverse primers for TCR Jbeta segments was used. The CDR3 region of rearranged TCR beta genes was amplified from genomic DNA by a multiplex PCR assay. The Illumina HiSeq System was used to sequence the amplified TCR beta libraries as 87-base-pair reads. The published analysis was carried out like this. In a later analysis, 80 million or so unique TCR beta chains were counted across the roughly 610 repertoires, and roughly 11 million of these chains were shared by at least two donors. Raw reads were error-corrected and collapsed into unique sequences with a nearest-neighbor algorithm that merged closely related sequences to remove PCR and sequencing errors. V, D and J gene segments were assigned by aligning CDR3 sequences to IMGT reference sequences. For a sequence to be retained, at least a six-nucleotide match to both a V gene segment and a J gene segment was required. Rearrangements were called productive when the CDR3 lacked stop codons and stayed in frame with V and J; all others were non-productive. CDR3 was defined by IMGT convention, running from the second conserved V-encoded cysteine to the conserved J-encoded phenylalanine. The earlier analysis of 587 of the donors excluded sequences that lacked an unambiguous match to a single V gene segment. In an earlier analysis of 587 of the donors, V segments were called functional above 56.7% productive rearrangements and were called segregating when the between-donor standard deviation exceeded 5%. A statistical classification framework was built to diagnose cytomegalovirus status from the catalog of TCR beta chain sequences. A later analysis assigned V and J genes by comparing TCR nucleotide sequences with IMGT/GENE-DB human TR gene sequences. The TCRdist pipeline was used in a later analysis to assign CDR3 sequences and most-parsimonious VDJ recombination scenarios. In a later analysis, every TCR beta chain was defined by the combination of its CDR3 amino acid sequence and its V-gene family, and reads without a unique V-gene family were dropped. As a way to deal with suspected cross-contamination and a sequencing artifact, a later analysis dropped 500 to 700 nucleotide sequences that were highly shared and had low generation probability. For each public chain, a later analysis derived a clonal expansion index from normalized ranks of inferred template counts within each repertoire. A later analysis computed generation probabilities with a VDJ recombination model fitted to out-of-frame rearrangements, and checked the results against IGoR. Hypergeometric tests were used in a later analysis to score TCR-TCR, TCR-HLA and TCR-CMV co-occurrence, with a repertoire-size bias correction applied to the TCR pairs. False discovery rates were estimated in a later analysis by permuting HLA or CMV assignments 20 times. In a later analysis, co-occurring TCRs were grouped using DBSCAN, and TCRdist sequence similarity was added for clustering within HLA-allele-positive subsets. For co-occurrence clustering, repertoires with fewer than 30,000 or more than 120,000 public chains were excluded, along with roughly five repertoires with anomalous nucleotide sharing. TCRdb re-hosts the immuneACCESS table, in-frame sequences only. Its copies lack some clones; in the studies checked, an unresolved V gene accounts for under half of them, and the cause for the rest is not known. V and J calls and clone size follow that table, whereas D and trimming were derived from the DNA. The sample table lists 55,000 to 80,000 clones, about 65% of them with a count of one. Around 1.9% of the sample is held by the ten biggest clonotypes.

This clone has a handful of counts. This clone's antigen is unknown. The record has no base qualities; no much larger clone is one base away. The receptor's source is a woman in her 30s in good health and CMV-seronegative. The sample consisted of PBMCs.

The DNA sequence reads TGTGCCAGTAGCCCAAGAGAGTTCATGAACACTGAAGCTTTCTTT. Translated, this gives CASSPREFMNTEAFF. The rearrangement combines TRBV19 with TRBJ1-1; the D gene cannot be named for sure. CDR1 and CDR2, looked up from the germline V gene (reference sequence), are LNHDA and SQIVND. The CDR3 runs 15 residues from the cysteine to the phenylalanine. Only the CDR3 region is kept as DNA, spanning 45 bases read in frame from base 1. V is pared back by 6 bases and J by 0 bases, with 14 bases lying between the germline termini.